These 17 T cell receptor beta chains were all obtained from the same sample, sequenced in a study of blood T cell repertoires in COVID-19. Assay: immunoSEQ multiplex PCR; the TCRdb copy retains only in-frame clones and omits some. This table has 85,000 to 130,000 clones, about 80% appearing once. Sample: peripheral blood. The receptors here all came from a woman of 80 years or more with active or convalescent COVID-19.

This clone was detected once. This chain connects TRBV4-2 to TRBJ2-5; TRBD2 matches 11 bases. V shed 2 bases, J shed 5 bases, and the junction held 10 bases outside the gene matches. The CDR3 totals 17 residues. Germline CDR1 LGHNA, CDR2 YNFKEQ. The CDR3: CASSQSILAGGKETQYF. The CDR3 DNA follows: TGTGCCAGCAGCCAAAGTATTCTAGCGGGAGGAAAGGAGACCCAGTACTTC.

The V call is TRBV28, the J call TRBJ2-6; 7 bases line up with TRBD1. The germline CDR1 and CDR2 sequences are MDHEN and SYDVKM. This CDR3 has 20 amino acids. V trimming: 4 bases; J trimming: 0 bases; junction bases outside the gene matches: 15. This CDR3 is CASSSPRQGPSLSGANVLTF. DNA of the CDR3: TGTGCCAGCAGTTCTCCCCGACAGGGCCCGTCCCTCTCTGGGGCCAACGTCCTGACTTTC.

The chain couples TRBV3-1 (or the pseudogene TRBV3-2) to TRBJ2-1; 10 bases agree with TRBD2. The J segment lost 6 bases and the V segment lost 1 base, leaving 9 bases of the junction unmatched. Germline CDR1 LGHDT, CDR2 YNNKEL (reference sequence). The CDR3 covers 17 residues. CDR3 residues: CASSQGTSGAFSNEQFF. CDR3 sequence (DNA): TGTGCCAGCAGCCAAGGTACTAGCGGGGCGTTTAGCAATGAGCAGTTCTTC.

The gene calls are TRBV5-6 and TRBJ1-4, with TRBD1 matching 8 bases. Germline assignment: CDR1 SGHDT and CDR2 YYEEEE. V lost 2 bases to trimming and J lost 5 bases; unmatched junction nucleotides: 2. CDR3 length: 14 amino acids. The CDR3, as DNA: TGTGCCAGCAGCTTCCGGACAGGGAATGAAAAACTGTTTTTT. It encodes CASSFRTGNEKLFF.

The chain recombines TRBV7-9 with TRBJ2-3; 10 nucleotides align to TRBD1. The CDR3 totals 15 residues. Germline CDR1 and CDR2: SEHNR and FQNEAQ (reference sequence). The V segment lost 5 bases and the J segment 2 bases; nucleotides outside the gene matches: 4. The CDR3 nucleotides are TGTGCCAGCAGCCCGGGACAGGGGAACACAGATACGCAGTATTTT. This encodes CASSPGQGNTDTQYF.

The genes are TRBV28 and TRBJ1-2; no reliable D call. Per the germline V gene, CDR1 is MDHEN and CDR2 is SYDVKM. This CDR3 has 14 residues. Trimming stripped 3 bases from V and 5 bases from J, with 13 bases between. CDR3 loop: CASSFEGIAYGYTF. In DNA, the CDR3 is TGTGCCAGCAGTTTCGAAGGAATAGCGTATGGCTACACCTTC.

V is TRBV7-2 and J is TRBJ2-4; TRBD1 aligns across 7 bases. From germline, CDR1 is SGHTA and CDR2 FQGNSA. V was pared by 2 bases and J by 7 bases, with 17 bases of the junction left unmatched. This CDR3 is 18 amino acids long. DNA of the CDR3: TGTGCCAGCAGCTTACGCTCCGGACAGGAGACATTAGGGAACATTCAGTACTTC. Encoded protein: CASSLRSGQETLGNIQYF.

V usage is TRBV4-3 and J usage is TRBJ2-3; no firm D call. V was clipped by 0 bases and J by 4 bases, with 8 bases between them. The CDR3 contains 14 residues. CDR1 LGHNA and CDR2 YSLEER come from the germline V gene. CDR3 DNA sequence: TGCGCCAGCAGCCAAGACGGAGCCGCAGATACGCAGTATTTT. Translation: CASSQDGAADTQYF.

The chain recombines TRBV19 with TRBJ1-6; 8 bases align to TRBD1. Germline V gives CDR1 LNHDA, CDR2 SQIVND (reference sequence). This CDR3 contains 15 residues. Unmatched junction bases numbered 8, after V lost 3 bases and J lost 10 bases. Written as DNA, the CDR3 is TGTGCCAGTAGTATTTTCCAGGGGGCGCGCTCACCCCTCCACTTT. This encodes CASSIFQGARSPLHF.

This rearrangement joins TRBV6-5 to TRBJ1-3; 7 nucleotides match TRBD1. V gave up 6 bases and J gave up 4 bases; unmatched junction bases: 6. CDR1 is MNHEY, CDR2 SVGAGI, per germline. The CDR3 contains 14 residues. The CDR3 DNA is TGTGCCAGCAGCCAGACAGGGACCGGAAACACCATATATTTT. As protein: CASSQTGTGNTIYF.

The gene calls are TRBV18 and TRBJ1-3; D might be TRBD1 (5 bases). This CDR3 comprises 16 residues. V lost 0 bases, J lost 2 bases, and 11 bases lay in between. Germline CDR1 KGHSH, CDR2 LQKENI. CDR3 in amino acids: CASSPPSRATGNTIYF. The CDR3 nucleotides are TGTGCCAGCTCACCACCAAGCAGGGCAACTGGAAACACCATATATTTT.

The chain is built from TRBV9 and TRBJ2-7; 12 bases align to TRBD2. The V segment lost 5 bases and the J segment 2 bases; nucleotides outside the gene matches: 5. The CDR3 spans 15 residues. The V gene's germline CDR1 is SGDLS and CDR2 YYNGEE. The CDR3 DNA follows: TGTGCCAGCAGACCAACTAGCGGGAGGACCTACGAGCAGTACTTC. Encoded protein: CASRPTSGRTYEQYF.

For this clone: Germline and junction disagree at one end, which may indicate a read error. As DNA, the CDR3 is TGTGCCAGCAGTTCGGACAGGGGGCAGAGAAGTGGCTTC. It encodes CASSSDRGQRSGF. The V gene is TRBV28, the J gene TRBJ2-4, with 11 bases lining up with TRBD1. The CDR3 has 13 amino acids. The V gene's germline CDR1 is MDHEN and CDR2 SYDVKM.

The chain employs TRBV27 and TRBJ1-6; the D is unclear. The V and J ends lost 2 bases and 0 bases respectively, with 23 bases between them. Germline V CDR1 and CDR2: MNHEY, SMNVEV (reference sequence). This CDR3 contains 21 residues. In DNA form, the CDR3 reads TGTGCCAGCAGTTTACTTTGGGCCCCCTTGACGAGCAGCTCCTATAATTCACCCCTCCACTTT. Its protein is CASSLLWAPLTSSSYNSPLHF.

This clone was picked up a small number of times. This chain uses TRBV5-1 with TRBJ1-4; D may be TRBD1 (6 bases). The germline gives CDR1 SGHRS, CDR2 YFSETQ. With 5 bases removed from V and 7 bases from J, the gap between germline ends came to 18 bases. CDR3 size: 15 residues. Written as DNA, the CDR3 is TGCGCCAGCAGTGAGGGGGGGCAGCCAACTGAAAAACTGTTTTTT. It yields the protein CASSEGGQPTEKLFF.

The chain couples TRBV7-3 to TRBJ2-5, with D maybe TRBD1 (7 bases). Germline CDR1 and CDR2: SGHTA and FQGTGA. V gave up 5 bases and J gave up 4 bases, with 17 bases separating them. The CDR3 has 15 residues. The CDR3 coding sequence is TGTGCCAGCAGCCCGGGGGACAGCCCCGGAGAGACCCAGTACTTC. Encoded protein: CASSPGDSPGETQYF.

CDR3 protein: CASTPGQGQSFF. The CDR3, as DNA: TGTGCCAGCACCCCGGGACAGGGGCAGTCTTTCTTT. This chain uses TRBV2 with TRBJ1-1; TRBD1 aligns across 10 bases. From germline, CDR1 is SNHLY and CDR2 FYNNEI. Trimming cost V 7 bases and J 12 bases; bases outside gene matches: 8. The CDR3 consists of 12 residues.